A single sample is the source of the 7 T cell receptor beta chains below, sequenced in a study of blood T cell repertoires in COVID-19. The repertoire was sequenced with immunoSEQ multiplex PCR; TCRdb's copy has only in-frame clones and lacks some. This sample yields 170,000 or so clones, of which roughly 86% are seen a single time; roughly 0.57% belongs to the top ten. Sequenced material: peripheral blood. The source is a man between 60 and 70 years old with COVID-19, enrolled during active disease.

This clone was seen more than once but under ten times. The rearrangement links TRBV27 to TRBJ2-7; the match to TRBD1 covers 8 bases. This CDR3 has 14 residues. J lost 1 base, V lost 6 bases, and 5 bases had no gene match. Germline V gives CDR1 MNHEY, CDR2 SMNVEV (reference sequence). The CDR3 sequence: CASRPGQASYEQYF. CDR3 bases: TGTGCCAGCAGACCGGGACAGGCTTCCTACGAGCAGTACTTC.

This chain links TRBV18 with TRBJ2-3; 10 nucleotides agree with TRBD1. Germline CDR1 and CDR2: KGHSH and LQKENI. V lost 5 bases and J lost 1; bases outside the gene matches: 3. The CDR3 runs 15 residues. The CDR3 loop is CASSSGQGGTDTQYF. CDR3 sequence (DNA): TGTGCCAGCTCAAGCGGACAGGGGGGCACAGATACGCAGTATTTT.

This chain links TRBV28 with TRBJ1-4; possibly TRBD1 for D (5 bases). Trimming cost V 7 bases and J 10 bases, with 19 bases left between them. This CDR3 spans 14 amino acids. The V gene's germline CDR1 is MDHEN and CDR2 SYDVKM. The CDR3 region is CASTSKQASGKLFF. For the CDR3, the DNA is TGTGCCAGCACCTCGAAACAGGCGTCCGGAAAACTGTTTTTT.

CDR3 residues: CASRGWQGSAGANVLTF. The CDR3 nucleotides read TGTGCCAGCAGAGGGTGGCAGGGGTCAGCTGGGGCCAACGTCCTGACTTTC. The V call is TRBV28, the J call TRBJ2-6; D is possibly TRBD1 (6 bases). The CDR3 is 17 amino acids. Germline lookup yields CDR1 MDHEN and CDR2 SYDVKM. Trimming removed 6 bases at V and 2 bases at J, with 17 bases between.

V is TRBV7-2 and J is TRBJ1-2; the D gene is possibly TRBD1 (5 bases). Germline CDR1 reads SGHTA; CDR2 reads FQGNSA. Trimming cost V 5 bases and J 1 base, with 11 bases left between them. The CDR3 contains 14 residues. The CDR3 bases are TGTGCCAGCAGCGTCTCAGGGAATAACTATGGCTACACCTTC. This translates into CASSVSGNNYGYTF.

The CDR3 sequence: CASSYRRTEAHEQYF. CDR3 DNA: TGTGCCAGCAGTTACAGGCGGACAGAGGCCCACGAGCAGTACTTC. The chain employs TRBV6-2 or TRBV6-3 and TRBJ2-7, with D tentatively TRBD1 (6 bases). Looked up from germline, CDR1 is MNHEY and CDR2 is SVGEGT. V lost 2 bases and J lost 5, with 16 bases in between. The CDR3 is made up of 15 amino acids.

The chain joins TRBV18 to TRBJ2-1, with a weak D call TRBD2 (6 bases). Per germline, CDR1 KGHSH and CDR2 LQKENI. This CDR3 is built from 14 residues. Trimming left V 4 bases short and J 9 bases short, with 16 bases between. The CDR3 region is CASSQDYQRSEQFF. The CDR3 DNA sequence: TGTGCCAGCTCACAGGACTATCAAAGGAGTGAGCAGTTCTTC.